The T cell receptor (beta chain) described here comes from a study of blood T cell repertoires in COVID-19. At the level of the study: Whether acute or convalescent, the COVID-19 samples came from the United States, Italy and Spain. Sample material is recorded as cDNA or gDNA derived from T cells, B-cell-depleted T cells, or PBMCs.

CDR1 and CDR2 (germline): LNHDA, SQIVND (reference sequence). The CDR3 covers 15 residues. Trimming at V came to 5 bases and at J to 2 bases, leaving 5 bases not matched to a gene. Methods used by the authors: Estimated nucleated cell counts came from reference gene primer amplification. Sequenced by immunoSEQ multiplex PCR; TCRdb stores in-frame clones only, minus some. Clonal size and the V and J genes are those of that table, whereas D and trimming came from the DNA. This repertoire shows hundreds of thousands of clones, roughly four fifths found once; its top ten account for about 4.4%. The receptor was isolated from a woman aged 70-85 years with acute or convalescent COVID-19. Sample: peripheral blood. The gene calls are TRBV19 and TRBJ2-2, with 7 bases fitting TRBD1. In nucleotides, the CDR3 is TGTGCCAGTAGTCACCGGGACAGAAACACCGGGGAGCTGTTTTTT. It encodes CASSHRDRNTGELFF. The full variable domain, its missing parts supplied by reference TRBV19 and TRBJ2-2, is DGGITQSPKYLFRKEGQNVTLSCEQNLNHDAMYWYRQDPGQGLRLIYYSQIVNDFQKGDIAEGYSVSREKKESFPLTVTSAQKNPTAFYLCASSHRDRNTGELFFGEGSRLTVL.